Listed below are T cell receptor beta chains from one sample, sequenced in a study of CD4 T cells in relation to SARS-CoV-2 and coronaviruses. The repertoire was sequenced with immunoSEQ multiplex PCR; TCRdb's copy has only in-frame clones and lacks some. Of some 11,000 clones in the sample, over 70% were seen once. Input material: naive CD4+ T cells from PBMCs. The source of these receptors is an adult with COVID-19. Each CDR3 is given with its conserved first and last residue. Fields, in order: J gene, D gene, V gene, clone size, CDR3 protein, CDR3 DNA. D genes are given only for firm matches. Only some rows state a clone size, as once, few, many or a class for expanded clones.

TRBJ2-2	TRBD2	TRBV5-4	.	CASSLFSRSGGANTGELFF	TGTGCCAGCAGCTTGTTTTCCCGGAGCGGGGGGGCAAACACCGGGGAGCTGTTTTTT
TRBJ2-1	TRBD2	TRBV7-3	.	CASSVANSGGYNEQFF	TGTGCCAGCAGCGTCGCGAATAGCGGGGGGTACAATGAGCAGTTCTTC
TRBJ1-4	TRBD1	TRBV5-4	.	CASSTYRGQNEKLFF	TGTGCCAGCAGCACGTACAGGGGTCAGAATGAAAAACTGTTTTTT
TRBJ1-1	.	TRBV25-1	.	CASSEVGPGTEAFF	TGTGCCAGCAGTGAAGTAGGCCCCGGGACTGAAGCTTTCTTT
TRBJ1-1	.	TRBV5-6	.	CASSITRGHTEAFF	TGTGCCAGCAGCATCACCCGGGGGCACACTGAAGCTTTCTTT
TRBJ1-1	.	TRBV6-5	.	CASFLRLNTEAFF	TGTGCCAGTTTTTTGAGGCTGAACACTGAAGCTTTCTTT
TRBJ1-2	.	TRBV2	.	CASSEGDGYTF	TGTGCCAGCAGTGAGGGGGATGGCTACACCTTC
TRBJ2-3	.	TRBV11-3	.	CASSLGTSGDTQYF	TGTGCCAGCAGCCTCGGGACCTCTGGGGATACGCAGTATTTT
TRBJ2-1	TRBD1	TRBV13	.	CASKTDRVDEQFF	TGTGCCAGCAAAACGGACAGGGTTGATGAGCAGTTCTTC
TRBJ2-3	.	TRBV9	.	CASSGSTTDTQYF	TGTGCCAGCAGCGGCAGCACCACAGATACGCAGTATTTT
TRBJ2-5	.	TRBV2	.	CASSRGGETQYF	TGTGCCAGCAGTCGGGGAGGCGAGACCCAGTACTTC
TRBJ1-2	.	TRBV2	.	CASREGGSGYTF	TGTGCCAGCAGAGAGGGGGGGAGCGGCTACACCTTC
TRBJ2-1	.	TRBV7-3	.	CASSLTGDKHNEQFF	TGTGCCAGCAGCCTCACTGGGGACAAACACAATGAGCAGTTCTTC
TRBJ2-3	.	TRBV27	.	CASNSFSDSGTDTQYF	TGTGCCAGCAATTCCTTCAGCGATTCAGGCACAGATACGCAGTATTTT
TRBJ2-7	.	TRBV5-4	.	CASSPPGDSYEQYF	TGTGCCAGCAGCCCTCCCGGGGACTCCTACGAGCAGTACTTC
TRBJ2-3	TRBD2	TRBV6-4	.	CASSKTSGSSDTQYF	TGTGCCAGCAGTAAGACTAGCGGGAGCTCAGATACGCAGTATTTT
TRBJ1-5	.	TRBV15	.	CATSRDFAGGQPQHF	TGTGCCACCAGCAGAGATTTTGCGGGGGGACAGCCCCAGCATTTT
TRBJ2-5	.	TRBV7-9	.	CASSFRQEGETQYF	TGTGCCAGCAGCTTTCGACAGGAGGGAGAGACCCAGTACTTC
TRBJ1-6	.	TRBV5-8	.	CASSSDRGRSSLHF	TGTGCCAGCAGTTCGGATAGGGGGAGGTCGTCCCTCCACTTT
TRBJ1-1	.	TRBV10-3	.	CAISGQPSGTEAFF	TGTGCCATCAGCGGACAGCCCTCGGGCACTGAAGCTTTCTTT
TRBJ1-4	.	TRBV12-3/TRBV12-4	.	CASSFRGHEKLFF	TGTGCCAGCAGTTTCCGGGGCCATGAAAAACTGTTTTTT
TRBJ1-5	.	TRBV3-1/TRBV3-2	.	CASSHRGGAQHF	TGTGCCAGCAGCCACCGCGGGGGGGCCCAGCATTTT
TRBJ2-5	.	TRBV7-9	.	CASTKGGAQETQYF	TGTGCCAGCACCAAAGGGGGGGCCCAAGAGACCCAGTACTTC
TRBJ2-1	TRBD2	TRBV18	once	CASSPLFTSGGNEQFF	TGTGCCAGCTCACCACTATTTACTAGCGGGGGGAATGAGCAGTTCTTC
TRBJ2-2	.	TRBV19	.	CASRTTGLTGELFF	TGTGCCAGTAGGACCACGGGTTTAACCGGGGAGCTGTTTTTT
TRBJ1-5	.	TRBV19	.	CASSIVATNQPQHF	TGTGCCAGTAGTATAGTAGCCACTAATCAGCCCCAGCATTTT
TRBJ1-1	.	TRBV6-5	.	CASPGGRRAFF	TGTGCCAGCCCGGGGGGGCGGAGAGCTTTCTTT
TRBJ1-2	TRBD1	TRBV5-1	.	CASSHGTGLIGDYGYTF	TGCGCCAGCAGCCACGGGACAGGGTTAATCGGCGACTATGGCTACACCTTC
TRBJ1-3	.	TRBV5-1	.	CASSPPLPSGNTIYF	TGCGCCAGCAGCCCCCCGCTCCCCTCTGGAAACACCATATATTTT